The clone carrying this T cell receptor (beta chain) was observed many times. The record originates from a study of T cell repertoires in cytomegalovirus infection. TCRdb ran MiXCR on the reads and lists one entry per CDR3 protein. The data contain around 230,000 distinct CDR3 sequences, about 7% of them singletons. There are 16 residues in the CDR3. Germline-derived CDR1 and CDR2 are SGHVS and FNYEAQ. V was cut by 1 base and J by 1 base, with 8 bases left in between. The receptor was derived from a human donor in good health (CMV status not recorded). Some clones in this sample may be carry-over from other donors' samples. Material: PBMCs. The V and J genes are TRBV7-6 and TRBJ2-6, with D unclear. The CDR3 protein is CASSLGAGSGANVLTF. The CDR3 region has the DNA TGTGCCAGCAGCTTAGGGGCCGGGTCTGGGGCCAACGTCCTGACTTTC.